This T cell receptor (beta chain) was identified in a study of regulatory T cells in long-lasting Graves disease. The time point here: persistent/refractory GD, antithyroid drugs over 5 years with positive TRAb. After RNA was extracted from PBMCs, the TCR library was made from it. Arm-PCR of CDR3 regions with iRepertoire HTBI primers generated TCR beta libraries. TCRdb re-analysed the multiplex PCR reads in MiXCR, keeping a single row per CDR3 protein. The repertoire holds approximately 400,000 distinct CDR3 sequences, with 20% to 25% as singletons. This clonotype was found many times. This sample comprised peripheral blood mononuclear cells (PBMCs), obtained when the disease was refractory, from a patient treated with antithyroid drugs. This clonotype originated in a middle-aged woman with Graves disease.

CDR3 nucleotides: TGTGCCAGCAGTTCGCGGGGACTTTCCTACGAGCAGTACTTC. Encoded protein: CASSSRGLSYEQYF. This chain joins TRBV28 and TRBJ2-7; a possible D gene is TRBD2 (6 bases). Germline V CDR1 and CDR2: MDHEN, SYDVKM. The CDR3 has 14 amino acids. V lost 4 bases and J 1 base, leaving 11 bases between the germline ends.